The clone carrying this TCR beta chain is a singleton in its sample. Its antigen is undetermined. The same CDR3 can be traced to other DNA sequences in this sample. This specimen comes from a study of CD8+ T cells in alopecia areata. Whole-study context: Patients in the treated group were given tofacitinib by mouth, 5 to 10 mg twice a day. Among treated patients, severity was scored by affected scalp area percentage.

Indicated treatment: oral pan-JAK inhibitor, 5-10 mg twice daily. Lesional scalp tissue (obtained by punch biopsy) and peripheral blood were collected from alopecia areata patients. Study-level points and caveats: Clonality in lesional scalp, especially alopecia totalis/universalis, exceeded that of normal scalp.

RNA, once extracted, was reverse transcribed into cDNA for use as the sequencing template. Sequencing was performed with immunoSEQ multiplex PCR; in TCRdb, only in-frame clones are kept and a portion is missing. The sample has over 200,000 clones, around 66% seen once. From germline, CDR1 is GTSNPN and CDR2 SVGIG (reference sequence). Trimming shortened V by 3 bases and J by 8 bases, and 10 bases separated the two germline ends. CDR3 length: 11 amino acids. The source is a human donor with alopecia areata. This chain links TRBV30 with TRBJ1-2; D is unresolved. Sequenced here: CD4+ T cells sorted from blood, sampled at week 4, from a patient treated with tofacitinib. The CDR3 nucleotides are TGTGCCTGGAGCCTAGGGCGAGGCTACACCTTC. Residues: CAWSLGRGYTF.